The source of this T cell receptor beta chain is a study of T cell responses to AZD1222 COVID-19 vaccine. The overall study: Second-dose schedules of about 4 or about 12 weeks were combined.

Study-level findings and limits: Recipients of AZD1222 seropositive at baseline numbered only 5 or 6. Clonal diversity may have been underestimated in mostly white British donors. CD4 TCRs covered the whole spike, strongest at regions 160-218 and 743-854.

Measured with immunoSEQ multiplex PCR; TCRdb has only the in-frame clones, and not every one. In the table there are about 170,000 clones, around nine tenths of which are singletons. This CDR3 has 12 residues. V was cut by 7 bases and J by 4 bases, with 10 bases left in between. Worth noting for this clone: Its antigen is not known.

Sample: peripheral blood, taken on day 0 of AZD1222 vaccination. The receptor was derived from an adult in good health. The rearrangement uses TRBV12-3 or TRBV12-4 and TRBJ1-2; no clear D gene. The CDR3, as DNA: TGTGCCAGCAAGGGCAGAGGCTATGGCTACACCTTC. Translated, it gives CASKGRGYGYTF.